The 27 T cell receptor beta chains below all came from one sample that was sequenced in a study of blood T cell repertoires in COVID-19. Here immunoSEQ multiplex PCR was the method, and the copy in TCRdb shows in-frame clones only, minus some. The data show under 250,000 clones, roughly 84% seen once. The specimen sequenced was peripheral blood. The receptors stem from a man aged 40-49 years with acute or convalescent COVID-19.

V gene TRBV30 combines with J gene TRBJ2-5, with D unresolved. The CDR3 runs 13 residues. Germline CDR1 is GTSNPN and CDR2 is SVGIG (reference sequence). V lost 5 bases and J 2 bases, leaving 12 bases between the germline ends. CDR3 sequence (DNA): TGTGCCTGGGCCTTTTCCTTACAAGAGACCCAGTACTTC. Translating it yields CAWAFSLQETQYF.

A note on this clone: An end of the junction differs from the germline gene, which may be a read error. The chain carries TRBV3-1 (or the pseudogene TRBV3-2) and TRBJ1-1, with a tentative D call TRBD1 (5 bases). CDR1 and CDR2 (germline): LGHDT, YNNKEL (reference sequence). This CDR3 contains 13 residues. The chain's CDR3 is CASTQWGDTEAFF. CDR3 coding DNA: TGTGCCAGCACCCAATGGGGCGACACTGAAGCTTTCTTT.

The chain recombines TRBV9 with TRBJ2-1; 13 nucleotides match TRBD2. This CDR3 has 16 residues. Germline V gene data show CDR1 as SGDLS and CDR2 as YYNGEE. The V segment lost 4 bases and the J segment 7 bases; nucleotides outside the gene matches: 8. The DNA of the CDR3 is TGTGCCAGCAGCACCGGACTAGCGGGAGTTTGGAATGAGCAGTTCTTC. It is translated as CASSTGLAGVWNEQFF.

In DNA form, the CDR3 reads TGTGCCAGCAGTTTCGGGACAGACTACGAGCAGTACTTC. It yields the protein CASSFGTDYEQYF. The gene calls are TRBV27 and TRBJ2-7; TRBD1 agrees at 7 bases. The CDR3 loop spans 13 amino acids. Germline V gene data show CDR1 as MNHEY and CDR2 as SMNVEV (reference sequence). The V segment lost 3 bases and the J segment 3 bases; nucleotides outside the gene matches: 2.

This chain links TRBV2 with TRBJ2-2; D is unresolved. The V end was cut by 7 bases, the J end by 1 base, with 4 bases between. The germline V gene encodes CDR1 SNHLY and CDR2 FYNNEI. The CDR3 is 12 residues long. Written as DNA, the CDR3 is TGTGCCAGCACCAGGAACACCGGGGAGCTGTTTTTT. Translating gives CASTRNTGELFF.

This rearrangement joins TRBV19 to TRBJ2-7, with 13 bases aligning to TRBD2. V gave up 4 bases and J gave up 2 bases; unmatched junction bases: 11. The length of the CDR3 is 18 residues. Germline V gene data show CDR1 as LNHDA and CDR2 as SQIVND (reference sequence). The CDR3 loop is CASSNPRGLAGKTYEQYF. In nucleotides, the CDR3 is TGTGCCAGTAGTAATCCAAGGGGACTAGCGGGAAAAACCTACGAGCAGTACTTC.

The chain has TRBV4-3 and TRBJ1-2, with D possibly TRBD1 on 6 matching bases. Germline lookup yields CDR1 LGHNA and CDR2 YSLEER. The V and J ends lost 3 bases and 4 bases respectively, with 15 bases between them. This CDR3 is built from 15 residues. The CDR3 coding sequence is TGCGCCAGCAGCCAGGGTCCAGGGGTGAGCTATGGCTACACCTTC. Translated, it gives CASSQGPGVSYGYTF.

V and J are TRBV3-1 (or the pseudogene TRBV3-2) and TRBJ2-7; 7 nucleotides agree with TRBD2. The germline gives CDR1 LGHDT, CDR2 YNNKEL (reference sequence). The CDR3 is 15 residues long. With 0 bases clipped from V and 5 bases from J, the junction kept 7 bases outside the gene matches. DNA for the CDR3: TGTGCCAGCAGCCAAGATCTGGGAGGGACCGACGAGCAGTACTTC. This translates into CASSQDLGGTDEQYF.

The gene calls are TRBV6-5 and TRBJ2-1; TRBD2 matches at 12 bases. J lost 7 bases, V lost 8 bases, and 6 bases had no gene match. Germline V gene data show CDR1 as MNHEY and CDR2 as SVGAGI. The CDR3 length is 14 residues. CDR3 residues: CASHLLAGGNEQFF. The CDR3 nucleotides read TGTGCCAGCCACTTACTAGCGGGAGGAAATGAGCAGTTCTTC.

This chain connects TRBV5-4 to TRBJ2-7; 9 bases align to TRBD2. This CDR3 spans 15 amino acids. Germline CDR1 reads SGHNT; CDR2 reads YYREEE (reference sequence). Trimming took 5 bases from V and 7 from J; bases not matched to a gene: 13. The CDR3 DNA sequence: TGTGCCAGCAGAGCGGGAGGAAAGCTGATCGGGGAGCAGTACTTC. Translating gives CASRAGGKLIGEQYF.

This chain uses TRBV5-5 with TRBJ2-3; 8 bases are shared with TRBD1. The J segment lost 0 bases and the V segment lost 4 bases, leaving 7 bases of the junction unmatched. Germline V gene data show CDR1 as SGHKS and CDR2 as YYEKEE (reference sequence). The CDR3 is 16 amino acids. The CDR3 protein is CASSHRDRTSTDTQYF. In DNA, the CDR3 is TGTGCCAGCAGCCATCGGGACAGGACTAGCACAGATACGCAGTATTTT.

The chain employs TRBV2 and TRBJ2-3; 7 bases fit TRBD2. CDR3 length equals 14 residues. Germline V CDR1 and CDR2: SNHLY, FYNNEI. Losses at the gene ends were 7 bases for V and 0 bases for J; bases not matched to a gene: 4. The CDR3 sequence: CASNTAGSTDTQYF. CDR3 nucleotide sequence: TGTGCCAGCAATACAGCGGGAAGCACAGATACGCAGTATTTT.

This clone is a singleton in its sample. CDR3 loop: CASSQGETSSYSSTDTQYF. Here the CDR3 DNA reads TGTGCCAGCAGCCAAGGGGAGACTAGCAGCTACTCTAGCACAGATACGCAGTATTTT. The rearrangement links TRBV4-2 to TRBJ2-3; 7 nucleotides align to TRBD2. The V gene's germline CDR1 is LGHNA and CDR2 YNFKEQ. The CDR3 totals 19 residues. J lost 0 bases, V lost 1 base, and 13 bases had no gene match.

The chain uses TRBV5-8 and TRBJ2-7; D perhaps matches TRBD2 (6 bases). The V and J ends lost 3 bases and 0 bases respectively, with 13 bases between them. CDR1 SGHTS and CDR2 YDEGEE come from the germline V gene. The CDR3 has 15 residues. This chain's CDR3 is CASSSVGGYSYEQYF. In DNA, the CDR3 is TGTGCCAGCAGCTCCGTCGGGGGATACTCCTACGAGCAGTACTTC.

The J gene is TRBJ1-2, the V gene TRBV7-2; 12 bases are shared with TRBD1. Germline-derived CDR1 and CDR2 are SGHTA and FQGNSA. Losses at the gene ends were 1 base for V and 4 bases for J; bases not matched to a gene: 4. CDR3 length: 16 residues. CDR3 bases: TGTGCCAGCAGCTTAGGGGGACAGGGGGCTCCCTATGGCTACACCTTC. Protein: CASSLGGQGAPYGYTF.

V gene TRBV11-2 combines with J gene TRBJ2-3; 8 nucleotides agree with TRBD2. With 6 bases clipped from V and 5 bases from J, the junction kept 13 bases outside the gene matches. The V gene's germline CDR1 is SGHAT and CDR2 FQNNGV. This CDR3 is 16 amino acids long. CDR3 residues: CASSLRGGGYGDTQYF. The CDR3 DNA follows: TGTGCCAGCAGTCTAAGGGGCGGGGGGTATGGAGATACGCAGTATTTT.

V and J are TRBV19 and TRBJ2-7, with TRBD2 as a possible D gene (5 bases). Trimming removed 2 bases from V and 5 bases from J, with 10 bases in between. The CDR3 covers 13 residues. Germline V gene data show CDR1 as LNHDA and CDR2 as SQIVND (reference sequence). The CDR3 reads CASSIITGNEQYF. In nucleotides, the CDR3 is TGTGCCAGTAGTATAATTACGGGGAACGAGCAGTACTTC.

The V gene is TRBV6-5, the J gene TRBJ1-1; 7 bases agree with TRBD1. The CDR3 loop spans 16 amino acids. Trimming at V came to 0 bases and at J to 2 bases, leaving 6 bases not matched to a gene. From germline, CDR1 is MNHEY and CDR2 SVGAGI. The CDR3 nucleotides are TGTGCCAGCAGTTACTCCTCCGGGACAGCAAACACTGAAGCTTTCTTT. It is translated as CASSYSSGTANTEAFF.

The sample holds one count of this clone. This rearrangement joins TRBV3-1 (or the pseudogene TRBV3-2) to TRBJ1-4, with TRBD1 matching 8 bases. The CDR3 spans 16 residues. The junction had 7 bases not matched to a gene; V was cut back by 4 bases and J by 3 bases. Germline CDR1 LGHDT, CDR2 YNNKEL (reference sequence). The CDR3 sequence is CASSLARDRPNEKLFF. As DNA, the CDR3 is TGTGCCAGCAGCCTCGCCCGGGACAGGCCTAATGAAAAACTGTTTTTT.

In this sample, this clone turned up a few times. The rearrangement uses TRBV18 and TRBJ2-3; tentative D call: TRBD2 (5 bases). Germline V CDR1 and CDR2: KGHSH, LQKENI. With 3 bases removed from V and 4 bases from J, the gap between germline ends came to 8 bases. The CDR3 is 13 residues long. CDR3 DNA: TGTGCCAGCTCACCCCTAGCATCAGATACGCAGTATTTT. Amino acids: CASSPLASDTQYF.

This clone has just a few counts. The same CDR3 can be traced to other DNA sequences in this sample. This chain connects TRBV7-9 to TRBJ1-1, with TRBD1 matching 7 bases. Germline-derived CDR1 and CDR2 are SEHNR and FQNEAQ (reference sequence). V lost 1 base and J lost 0; bases outside the gene matches: 2. The CDR3 totals 15 residues. CDR3 region: CASSLVQGMNTEAFF. For the CDR3, the DNA is TGTGCCAGCAGCTTAGTACAGGGGATGAACACTGAAGCTTTCTTT.

The J gene is TRBJ2-5, the V gene TRBV20-1; D is unresolved. CDR1 is DFQATT, CDR2 SNEGSKA, per germline (reference sequence). V was trimmed by 3 bases and J by 5 bases, leaving 4 bases between them. This CDR3 is built from 10 residues. CDR3 amino acids: CSARSETQYF. The CDR3 bases are TGCAGTGCTAGGTCGGAGACCCAGTACTTC.

The chain links TRBV27 to TRBJ2-5; possible D gene TRBD2, 5 bases. The V end was cut by 3 bases, the J end by 5 bases, with 10 bases between. This CDR3 has 13 amino acids. CDR1 is MNHEY, CDR2 SMNVEV, per germline (reference sequence). In DNA, the CDR3 is TGTGCCAGCAGTTTCGGACGGAGGGAGACCCAGTACTTC. Its protein product is CASSFGRRETQYF.

The chain recombines TRBV11-2 with TRBJ1-2, with TRBD1 matching 7 bases. This CDR3 contains 15 residues. V lost 1 base and J lost 8; bases outside the gene matches: 10. CDR1 and CDR2 from the germline V gene are SGHAT and FQNNGV. The CDR3 spells CASSLAPGQSMGYTF. In DNA form, the CDR3 reads TGTGCCAGCAGCTTAGCCCCGGGACAGTCTATGGGCTACACCTTC.

This chain joins TRBV7-9 and TRBJ2-1; 7 positions agree with TRBD1. CDR1 is SEHNR and CDR2 is FQNEAQ in the germline V gene (reference sequence). With V trimmed by 6 bases and J by 7 bases, 9 bases remained unmatched. The CDR3 spans 14 residues. The CDR3 protein is CASRRTGDGNEQFF. In DNA, the CDR3 is TGTGCCAGCAGACGCACAGGGGACGGGAATGAGCAGTTCTTC.

V gene TRBV5-1 combines with J gene TRBJ2-1, with 7 bases aligning to TRBD2. V dropped 3 bases and J dropped 8; count of bases not matched to a gene: 14. Germline values: CDR1 SGHRS, CDR2 YFSETQ. The CDR3 loop spans 16 amino acids. CDR3 nucleotides: TGCGCCAGCAGCTCAGCCTGGGCGGGAGTTATAGATGAGCAGTTCTTC. Translation gives CASSSAWAGVIDEQFF.

In its sample, this clone was seen once. The rearrangement joins TRBV28 to TRBJ2-6, with TRBD2 as a possible D gene (6 bases). Germline values: CDR1 MDHEN, CDR2 SYDVKM. The ends were cut back, 10 bases at V and 2 bases at J, with 21 bases in the middle. The CDR3 is made up of 17 amino acids. The CDR3 is CATPPNSGPTGANVLTF. The DNA for the CDR3 is TGTGCCACCCCGCCCAATAGCGGACCCACTGGGGCCAACGTCCTGACTTTC.